This TCR beta chain was recovered during a study of blood T cell repertoires in COVID-19. Overall study: Sites across the United States, Italy and Spain contributed samples from acute and convalescent COVID-19.

Participant age was about 18 to 95 years, and participants resided in fewer than 25 US areas. In assigning cohorts, the study relied on participant-reported clinical history. Sequenced by immunoSEQ multiplex PCR; TCRdb stores in-frame clones only, minus some. The sample yields 220,000 or so clones, 80% to 90% seen once. V lost 4 bases and J lost 7; bases outside the gene matches: 1. The CDR3 sequence is 14 residues long. Germline CDR1 and CDR2: SGDLS and YYNGEE. Sequenced input: PBMCs or T cells enriched from blood (not recorded which). The TCR was taken from a woman aged 45-65 years with acute COVID-19. The chain has TRBV9 and TRBJ2-1; 14 positions agree with TRBD2. The CDR3 protein is CASSWTSGRNEQFF. The DNA for the CDR3 is TGTGCCAGCAGCTGGACTAGCGGGAGGAATGAGCAGTTCTTC.